This record concerns one T cell receptor (beta chain) sequence. Antigen unknown. It was template switching that added a universal primer site, and there were unique molecular identifiers on the cDNA. TCRdb reprocessed the 5' RACE reads via MiXCR and lists one record per CDR3 protein. The sample shows hundreds of thousands of distinct CDR3 sequences, around 8.3% of them seen only once. V lost 0 bases and J 1 base, leaving 10 bases between the germline ends. Germline CDR1 is LGHNA and CDR2 is YSLEER. The CDR3 is 16 amino acids. The data are from a study of identical twins. Healthy Caucasians alone served as donors. Study-wide results and caveats: There was more out-of-frame TCR alpha sharing in monozygotic twins than models estimated.

This same sample was also taken into another study, of yellow fever vaccine responses in identical twins.

The clonotype originates from a woman aged 18-35 years in good health. The specimen was PBMCs. The chain combines TRBV4-3 with TRBJ2-4; D call uncertain. The CDR3 spells CASSQDSSTAKNIQYF. The CDR3 DNA is TGCGCCAGCAGCCAAGATTCAAGTACGGCCAAAAACATTCAGTACTTC.